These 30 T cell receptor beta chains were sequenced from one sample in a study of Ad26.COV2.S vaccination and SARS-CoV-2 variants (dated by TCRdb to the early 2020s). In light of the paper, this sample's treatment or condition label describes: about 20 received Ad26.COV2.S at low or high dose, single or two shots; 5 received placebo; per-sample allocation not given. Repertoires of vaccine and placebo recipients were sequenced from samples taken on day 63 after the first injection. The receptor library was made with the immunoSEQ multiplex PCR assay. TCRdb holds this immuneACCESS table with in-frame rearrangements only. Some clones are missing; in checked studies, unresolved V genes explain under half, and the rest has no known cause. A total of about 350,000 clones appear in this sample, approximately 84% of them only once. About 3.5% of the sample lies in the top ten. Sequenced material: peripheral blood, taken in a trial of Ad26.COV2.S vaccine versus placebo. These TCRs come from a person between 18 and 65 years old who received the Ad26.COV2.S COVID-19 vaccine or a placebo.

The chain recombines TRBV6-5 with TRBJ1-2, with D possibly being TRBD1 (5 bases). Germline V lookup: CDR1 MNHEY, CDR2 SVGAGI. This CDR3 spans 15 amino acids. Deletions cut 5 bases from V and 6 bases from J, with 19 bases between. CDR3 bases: TGTGCCAGCAGTACCCACCAAAGGGGTAAGGATGGCTACACCTTC. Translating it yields CASSTHQRGKDGYTF.

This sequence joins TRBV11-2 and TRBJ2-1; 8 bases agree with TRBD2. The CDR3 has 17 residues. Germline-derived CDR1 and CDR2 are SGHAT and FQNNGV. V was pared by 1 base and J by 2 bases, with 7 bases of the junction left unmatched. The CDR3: CASSLGRGGRPYNEQFF. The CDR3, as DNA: TGTGCCAGCAGCTTAGGACGGGGCGGGAGGCCCTACAATGAGCAGTTCTTC.

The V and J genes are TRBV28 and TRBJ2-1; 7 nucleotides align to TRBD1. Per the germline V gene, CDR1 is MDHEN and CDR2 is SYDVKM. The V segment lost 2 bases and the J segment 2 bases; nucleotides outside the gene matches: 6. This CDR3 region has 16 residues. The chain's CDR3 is CASSLGRQGPYNEQFF. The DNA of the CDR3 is TGTGCCAGCAGTTTAGGCCGACAGGGCCCCTACAATGAGCAGTTCTTC.

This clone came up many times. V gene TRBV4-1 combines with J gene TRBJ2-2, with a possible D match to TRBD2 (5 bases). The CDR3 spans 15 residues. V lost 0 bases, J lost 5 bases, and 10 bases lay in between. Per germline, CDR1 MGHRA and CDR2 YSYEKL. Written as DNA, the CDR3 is TGCGCCAGCAGCCAAGACGGGGTGTGGACCGGGGAGCTGTTTTTT. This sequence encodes CASSQDGVWTGELFF.

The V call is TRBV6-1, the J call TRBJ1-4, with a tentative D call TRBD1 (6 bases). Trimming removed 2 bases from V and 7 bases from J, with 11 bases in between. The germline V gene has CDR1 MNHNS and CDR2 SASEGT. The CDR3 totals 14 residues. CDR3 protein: CASSEIRGAEKLFF. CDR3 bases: TGTGCCAGCAGTGAAATTAGGGGGGCTGAAAAACTGTTTTTT.

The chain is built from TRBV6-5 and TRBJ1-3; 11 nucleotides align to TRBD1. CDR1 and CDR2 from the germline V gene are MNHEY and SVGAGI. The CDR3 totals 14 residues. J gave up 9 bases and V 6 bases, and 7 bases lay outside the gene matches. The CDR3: CASSRTGGAGTIYF. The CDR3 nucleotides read TGTGCCAGCAGCCGGACAGGGGGCGCGGGCACCATATATTTT.

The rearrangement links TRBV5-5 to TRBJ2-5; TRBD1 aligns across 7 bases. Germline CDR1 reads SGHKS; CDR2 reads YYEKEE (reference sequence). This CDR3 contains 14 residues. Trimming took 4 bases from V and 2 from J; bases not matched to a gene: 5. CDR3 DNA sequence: TGTGCCAGCAGCCGCTCACAGGGGCAAGAGACCCAGTACTTC. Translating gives CASSRSQGQETQYF.

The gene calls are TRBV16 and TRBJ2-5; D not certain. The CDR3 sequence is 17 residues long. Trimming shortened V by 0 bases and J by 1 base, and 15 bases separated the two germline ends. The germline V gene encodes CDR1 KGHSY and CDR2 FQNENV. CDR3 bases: TGTGCCAGCAGCCAATCGCCTAGTGCGCTCGGCCAAGAGACCCAGTACTTC. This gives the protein CASSQSPSALGQETQYF.

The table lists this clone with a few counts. This chain's CDR3 is CASSLGQGPTYGYTF. The CDR3 coding sequence is TGTGCCAGCAGCTTAGGTCAGGGGCCTACCTATGGCTACACCTTC. The gene calls are TRBV7-9 and TRBJ1-2, with a tentative D call TRBD1 (6 bases). Germline V gene data show CDR1 as SEHNR and CDR2 as FQNEAQ (reference sequence). This CDR3 is built from 15 residues. The V gene lost 1 base and the J gene lost 4 bases, with 13 bases spanning the gap.

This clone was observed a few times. CDR3 nucleotides: TGCGCCAGCAGTGTCCCGGCCGTATCATCCTACGAGCAGTACTTC. This codes for CASSVPAVSSYEQYF. The V gene is TRBV10-2, the J gene TRBJ2-7; D is ambiguous. The germline V gene has CDR1 WSHSY and CDR2 SAAADI. V lost 4 bases and J lost 1, with 14 bases in between. The CDR3 length is 15 residues.

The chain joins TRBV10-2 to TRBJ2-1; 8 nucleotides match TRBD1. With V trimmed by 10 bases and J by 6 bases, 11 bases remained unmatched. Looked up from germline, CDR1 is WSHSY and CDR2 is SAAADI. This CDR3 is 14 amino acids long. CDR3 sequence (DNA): TGCGCCACCGCCTTTCGGGACAGGAGCAATGAGCAGTTCTTC. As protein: CATAFRDRSNEQFF.

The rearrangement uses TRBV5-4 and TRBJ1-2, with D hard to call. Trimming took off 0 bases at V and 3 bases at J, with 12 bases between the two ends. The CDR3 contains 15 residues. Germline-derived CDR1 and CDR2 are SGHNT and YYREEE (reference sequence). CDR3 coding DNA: TGTGCCAGCAGCTTGGGACCAAGGGATGACTATGGCTACACCTTC. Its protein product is CASSLGPRDDYGYTF. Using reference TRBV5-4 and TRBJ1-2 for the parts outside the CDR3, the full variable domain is ETGVTQSPTHLIKTRGQQVTLRCSSQSGHNTVSWYQQALGQGPQFIFQYYREEENGRGNFPPRFSGLQFPNYSSELNVNALELDDSALYLCASSLGPRDDYGYTFGSGTRLTVV.

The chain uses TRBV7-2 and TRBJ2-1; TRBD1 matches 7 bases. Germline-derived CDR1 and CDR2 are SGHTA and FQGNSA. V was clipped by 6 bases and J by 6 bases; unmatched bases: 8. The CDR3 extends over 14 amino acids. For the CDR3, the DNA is TGTGCCAGCAGGAAGGGACAGCATAGCAATGAGCAGTTCTTC. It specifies CASRKGQHSNEQFF. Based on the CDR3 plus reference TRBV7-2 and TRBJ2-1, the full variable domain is GAGVSQSPSNKVTEKGKDVELRCDPISGHTALYWYRQSLGQGLEFLIYFQGNSAPDKSGLPSDRFSAERTGGSVSTLTIQRTQQEDSAVYLCASRKGQHSNEQFFGPGTRLTVL.

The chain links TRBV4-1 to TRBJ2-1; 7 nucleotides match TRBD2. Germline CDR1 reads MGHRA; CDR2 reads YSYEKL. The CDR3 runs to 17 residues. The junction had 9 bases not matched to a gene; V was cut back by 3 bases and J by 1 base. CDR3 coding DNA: TGCGCCAGCAGCCAGTATTCTCGGGGGGAATCCTACAATGAGCAGTTCTTC. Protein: CASSQYSRGESYNEQFF.

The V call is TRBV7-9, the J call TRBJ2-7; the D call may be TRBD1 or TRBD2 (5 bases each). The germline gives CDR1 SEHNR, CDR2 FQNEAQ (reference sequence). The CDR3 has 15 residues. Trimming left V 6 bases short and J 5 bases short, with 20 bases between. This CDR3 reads CASSFPGARGHEQYF. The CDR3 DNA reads TGTGCCAGCAGTTTTCCCGGGGCCCGAGGCCACGAGCAGTACTTC.

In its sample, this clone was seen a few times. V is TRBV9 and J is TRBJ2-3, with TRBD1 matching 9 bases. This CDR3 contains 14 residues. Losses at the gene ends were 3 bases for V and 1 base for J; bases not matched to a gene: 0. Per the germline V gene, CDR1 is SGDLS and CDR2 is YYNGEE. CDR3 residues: CASSGTGGTDTQYF. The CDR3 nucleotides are TGTGCCAGCAGCGGGACAGGGGGCACAGATACGCAGTATTTT.

CDR3 protein: CASSLQGRITDTQYF. CDR3 DNA: TGTGCCAGCAGTTTACAGGGAAGAATCACAGATACGCAGTATTTT. The J gene is TRBJ2-3, the V gene TRBV28; the D gene is possibly TRBD1 (5 bases). The V end was cut by 2 bases, the J end by 2 bases, with 11 bases between. The length of the CDR3 is 15 residues. Germline CDR1 reads MDHEN; CDR2 reads SYDVKM.

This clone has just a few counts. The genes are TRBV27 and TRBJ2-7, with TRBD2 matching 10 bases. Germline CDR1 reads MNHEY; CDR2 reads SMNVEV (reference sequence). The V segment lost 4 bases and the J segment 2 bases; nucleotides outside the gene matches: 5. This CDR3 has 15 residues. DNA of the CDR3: TGTGCCAGCAGTTCGCGGACTAGCGGAGCCTACGAGCAGTACTTC. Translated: CASSSRTSGAYEQYF.

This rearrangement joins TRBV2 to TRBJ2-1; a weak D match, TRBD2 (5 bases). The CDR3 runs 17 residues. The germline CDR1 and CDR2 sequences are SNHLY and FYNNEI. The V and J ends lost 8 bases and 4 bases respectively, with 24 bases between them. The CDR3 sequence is CASGLGPWGADYNEQFF. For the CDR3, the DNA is TGTGCCAGCGGACTTGGACCCTGGGGAGCGGATTACAATGAGCAGTTCTTC.

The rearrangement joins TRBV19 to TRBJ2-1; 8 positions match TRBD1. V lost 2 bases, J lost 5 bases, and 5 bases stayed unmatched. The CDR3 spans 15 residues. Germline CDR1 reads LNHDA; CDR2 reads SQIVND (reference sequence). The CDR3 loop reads CASSIIRTGHNEQFF. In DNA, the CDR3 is TGTGCCAGTAGTATAATAAGGACAGGGCACAATGAGCAGTTCTTC.

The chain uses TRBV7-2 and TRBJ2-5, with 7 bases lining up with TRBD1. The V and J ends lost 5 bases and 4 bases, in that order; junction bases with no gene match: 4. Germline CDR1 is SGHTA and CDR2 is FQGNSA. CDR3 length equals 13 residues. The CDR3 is CASSGGQRETQYF. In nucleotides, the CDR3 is TGTGCCAGCAGCGGGGGACAGCGAGAGACCCAGTACTTC.

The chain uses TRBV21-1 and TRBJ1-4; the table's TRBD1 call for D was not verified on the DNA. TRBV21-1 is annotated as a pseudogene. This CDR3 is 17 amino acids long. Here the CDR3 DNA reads TGTGCCAGCAGCAAACCGGAGCCGGGACAGGGGGATGAAAAACTGTTTTTT. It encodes CASSKPEPGQGDEKLFF.

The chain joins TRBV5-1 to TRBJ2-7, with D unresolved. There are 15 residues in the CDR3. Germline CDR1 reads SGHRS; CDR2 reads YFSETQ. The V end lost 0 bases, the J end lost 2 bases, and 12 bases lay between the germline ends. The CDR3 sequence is CASSLAPQQTYEQYF. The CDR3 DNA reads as TGCGCCAGCAGCTTGGCCCCGCAGCAAACCTACGAGCAGTACTTC.

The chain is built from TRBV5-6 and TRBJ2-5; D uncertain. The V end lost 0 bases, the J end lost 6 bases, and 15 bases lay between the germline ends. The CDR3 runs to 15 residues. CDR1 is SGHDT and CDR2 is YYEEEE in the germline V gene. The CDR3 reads CASSLVGRPQQTQYF. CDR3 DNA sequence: TGTGCCAGCAGCTTGGTCGGCAGGCCTCAACAGACCCAGTACTTC. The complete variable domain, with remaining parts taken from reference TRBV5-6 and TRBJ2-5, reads DAGVTQSPTHLIKTRGQQVTLRCSPKSGHDTVSWYQQALGQGPQFIFQYYEEEERQRGNFPDRFSGHQFPNYSSELNVNALLLGDSALYLCASSLVGRPQQTQYFGPGTRLLVL.

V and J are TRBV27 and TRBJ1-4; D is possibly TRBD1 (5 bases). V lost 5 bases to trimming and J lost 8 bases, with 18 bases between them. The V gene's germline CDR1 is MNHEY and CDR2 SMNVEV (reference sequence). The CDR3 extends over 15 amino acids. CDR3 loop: CASSISTGVREKLFF. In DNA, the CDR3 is TGTGCCAGCAGTATCTCAACAGGTGTGCGCGAAAAACTGTTTTTT. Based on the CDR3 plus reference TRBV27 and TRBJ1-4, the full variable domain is EAQVTQNPRYLITVTGKKLTVTCSQNMNHEYMSWYRQDPGLGLRQIYYSMNVEVTDKGDVPEGYKVSRKEKRNFPLILESPSPNQTSLYFCASSISTGVREKLFFGSGTQLSVL.

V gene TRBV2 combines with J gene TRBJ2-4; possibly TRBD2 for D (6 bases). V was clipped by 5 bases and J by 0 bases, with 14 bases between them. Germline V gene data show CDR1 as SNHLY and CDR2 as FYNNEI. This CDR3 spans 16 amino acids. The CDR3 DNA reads TGTGCCAGCAGTCAACCCGGGACTGAAGCCAAAAACATTCAGTACTTC. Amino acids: CASSQPGTEAKNIQYF. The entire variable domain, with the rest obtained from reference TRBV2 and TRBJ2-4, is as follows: EPEVTQTPSHQVTQMGQEVILRCVPISNHLYFYWYRQILGQKVEFLVSFYNNEISEKSEIFDDQFSVERPDGSNFTLKIRSTKLEDSAMYFCASSQPGTEAKNIQYFGAGTRLSVL.

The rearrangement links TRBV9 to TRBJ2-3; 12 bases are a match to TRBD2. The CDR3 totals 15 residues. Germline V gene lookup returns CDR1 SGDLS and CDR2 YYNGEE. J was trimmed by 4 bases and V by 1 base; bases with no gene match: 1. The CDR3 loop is CASSVLAGGPDTQYF. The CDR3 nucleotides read TGTGCCAGCAGCGTACTAGCGGGAGGGCCAGATACGCAGTATTTT.

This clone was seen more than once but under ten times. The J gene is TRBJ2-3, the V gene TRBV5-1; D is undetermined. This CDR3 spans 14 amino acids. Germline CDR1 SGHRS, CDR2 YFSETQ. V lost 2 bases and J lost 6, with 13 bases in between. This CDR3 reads CASSFSTPWDTQYF. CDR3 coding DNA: TGCGCCAGCAGCTTCTCGACCCCCTGGGATACGCAGTATTTT.

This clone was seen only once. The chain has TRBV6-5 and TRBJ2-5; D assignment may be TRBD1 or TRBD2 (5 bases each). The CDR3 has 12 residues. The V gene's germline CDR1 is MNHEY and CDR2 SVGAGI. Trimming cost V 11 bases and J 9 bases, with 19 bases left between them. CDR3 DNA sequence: TGTGCCCCTCATAGGGGAGTTCAGGCCCAGTACTTC. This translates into CAPHRGVQAQYF.

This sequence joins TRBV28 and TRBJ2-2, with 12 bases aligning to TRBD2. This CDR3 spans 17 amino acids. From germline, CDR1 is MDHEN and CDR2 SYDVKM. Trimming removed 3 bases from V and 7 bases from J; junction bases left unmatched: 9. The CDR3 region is CASSLGLAGGRIGELFF. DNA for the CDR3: TGTGCCAGCAGTTTGGGACTAGCGGGTGGTAGGATCGGGGAGCTGTTTTTT.